These T cell receptor beta chains were read from a single sample in a study of T cell repertoires in cytomegalovirus infection. TCRdb re-derived calls from the reads in MiXCR, one entry per CDR3 protein. Among approximately 260,000 distinct CDR3 sequences listed, under 25% were seen once. No antigen has been assigned to these receptors. Sequences were derived from cultured PBMCs, sampled from culture after CMV antigen stimulation. The receptors come from a human donor in good health (CMV status not recorded). Some clones in this sample may be carry-over from other donors' samples. Each CDR3 is given without its conserved first and last residue. Size is omitted from some rows. Given values are once, few, many or a class for expanded clones.

V gene | clone size | CDR3 protein
TRBV30 | few | AWRPRGSYNEQF
TRBV6-6 | - | ATRTPTARNQPQH
TRBV19 | - | AVASGTGGFYGYT
TRBV10-3 | - | ATTGAGGSNTEAF
TRBV4-2 | many | ASSQDRAGVGNEQF
TRBV30 | - | AWSALGNTQY
TRBV7-8 | many | ASSPTQSFQYEQY
TRBV7-2 | many | ASSLDGGRNEKLF
TRBV7-9 | few | ASSSRVTRVDDTQY
TRBV12-3/TRBV12-4 | many | ASSFRQGHQPQH
TRBV7-2 | many | ASSPPPDKRTEAF
TRBV7-2 | many | ASSLGQAVADTQY
TRBV4-3 | - | ASSQEGLAPDTQY
TRBV29-1 | - | SVGTGSHYGYT
TRBV19 | few | ASSIGRDNQPQH
TRBV7-9 | many | ASSLSTSGRTDTQY
TRBV10-2 | many | ASSPQGGAGNQPQH
TRBV5-5 | - | ASSFTGLNNEQF
TRBV7-9 | many | ASSLGDKKAF
TRBV7-2 | few | ASSPRAGSGETQY
TRBV28 | once | ASSFPGQGALMTEAF
TRBV11-2 | few | ASSSRRVAVNEQF
TRBV7-2 | many | ASSLDIWGVSTEAF
TRBV7-9 | few | ASSPPTSATFTDTQY
TRBV6-2/TRBV6-3 | few | ASSYLGIQY
TRBV12-3/TRBV12-4 | many | ASSLGPDLAKNIQY
TRBV7-2 | many | ASSPGQGLIAF
TRBV4-1 | - | ASSQVRDLGNPPQH
TRBV12-3/TRBV12-4 | few | ASRRTGANEQF